The present entry profiles one T cell receptor beta chain with its context. Antigen specificity is unknown. The regulatory T cell sort gate was CD4+CD25hiCD127low/negative. TCRdb's copy holds only in-frame clones and misses some; the assay was immunoSEQ multiplex PCR. The table has 12,000 to 15,000 clones, about 93% seen once. With 3 bases clipped from V and 6 bases from J, the junction kept 9 bases outside the gene matches. The CDR3 runs to 16 residues. From germline, CDR1 is SGHTA and CDR2 FQGNSA. The data derive from a study of B cell selection in AIRE deficiency. Study observations and caveats: In TCRBV usage, CDR3 length and diversity, patient Tconv and Treg cells matched healthy donors.

The sequenced material came from Tregs sorted from PBMCs. The TCR originated in a human donor with AIRE deficiency. The chain links TRBV7-2 to TRBJ2-2, with 8 bases matching TRBD1. In DNA, the CDR3 is TGTGCCAGCAGCTTTAAGGGCAGGGGGCGCCCCGGGGAGCTGTTTTTT. This sequence encodes CASSFKGRGRPGELFF.